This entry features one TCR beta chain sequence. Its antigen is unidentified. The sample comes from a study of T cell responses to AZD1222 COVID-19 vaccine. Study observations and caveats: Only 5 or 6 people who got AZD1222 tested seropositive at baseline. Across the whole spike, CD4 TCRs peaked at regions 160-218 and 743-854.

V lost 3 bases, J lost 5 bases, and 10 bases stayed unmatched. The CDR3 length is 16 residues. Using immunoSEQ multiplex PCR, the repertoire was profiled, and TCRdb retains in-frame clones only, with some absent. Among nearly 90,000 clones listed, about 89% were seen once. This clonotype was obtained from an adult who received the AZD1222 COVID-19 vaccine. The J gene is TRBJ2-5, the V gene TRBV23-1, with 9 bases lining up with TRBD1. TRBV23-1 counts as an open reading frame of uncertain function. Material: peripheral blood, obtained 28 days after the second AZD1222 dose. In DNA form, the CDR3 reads TGCGCCAGCAGTCACGGACAGGGGTATAAGTTGGAGACCCAGTACTTC. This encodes CASSHGQGYKLETQYF.